This T cell receptor beta chain appears in the sequencing data of a study of T cell responses to AZD1222 COVID-19 vaccine. In regard to this clone: At one boundary the junction diverges from the germline segment, which might be a read error.

The CDR3 contains 14 residues. Germline CDR1 and CDR2: SGHDT and YYEEEE. Here immunoSEQ multiplex PCR was the method, and the copy in TCRdb shows in-frame clones only, minus some. The sample lists over 100,000 clones; 85% were seen once. The chain carries TRBV5-6 and TRBJ1-1; TRBD1 matches at 7 bases. Sequencing was performed on peripheral blood, taken 28 days after the second dose of the MenACWY control vaccine. This TCR came from an adult who received the MenACWY meningococcal vaccine as a control. The CDR3: CASCFRTGYTEAFF. CDR3 sequence (DNA): TGTGCCAGCTGCTTTCGGACAGGTTACACTGAAGCTTTCTTT.